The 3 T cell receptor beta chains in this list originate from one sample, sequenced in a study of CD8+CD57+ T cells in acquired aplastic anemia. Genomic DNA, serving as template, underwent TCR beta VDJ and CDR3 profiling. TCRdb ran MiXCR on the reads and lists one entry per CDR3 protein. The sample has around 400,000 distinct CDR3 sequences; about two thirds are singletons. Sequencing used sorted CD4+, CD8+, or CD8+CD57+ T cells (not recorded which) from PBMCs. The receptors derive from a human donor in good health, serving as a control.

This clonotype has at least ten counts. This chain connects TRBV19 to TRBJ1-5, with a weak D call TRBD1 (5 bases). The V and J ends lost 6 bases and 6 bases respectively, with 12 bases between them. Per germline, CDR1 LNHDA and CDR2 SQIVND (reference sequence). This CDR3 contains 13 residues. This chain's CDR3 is CASSRQSSQPQHF. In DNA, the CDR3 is TGTGCCAGTAGCCGACAGTCGAGTCAGCCCCAGCATTTT.

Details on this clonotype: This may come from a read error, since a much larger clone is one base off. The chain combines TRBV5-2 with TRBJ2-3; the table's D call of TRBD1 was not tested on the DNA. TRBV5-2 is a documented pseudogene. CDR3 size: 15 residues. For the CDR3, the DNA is TGTGCCAGCAACTCTCGACAGGTTGGGGGAGATACGCAGTATTTT. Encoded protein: CASNSRQVGGDTQYF.

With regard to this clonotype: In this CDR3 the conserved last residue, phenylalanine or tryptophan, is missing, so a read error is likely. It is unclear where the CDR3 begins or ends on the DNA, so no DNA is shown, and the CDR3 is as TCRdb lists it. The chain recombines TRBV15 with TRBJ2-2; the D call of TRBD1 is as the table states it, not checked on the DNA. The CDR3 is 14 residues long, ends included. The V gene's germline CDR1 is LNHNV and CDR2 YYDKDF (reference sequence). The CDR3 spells CATSSGGGNGELFV.